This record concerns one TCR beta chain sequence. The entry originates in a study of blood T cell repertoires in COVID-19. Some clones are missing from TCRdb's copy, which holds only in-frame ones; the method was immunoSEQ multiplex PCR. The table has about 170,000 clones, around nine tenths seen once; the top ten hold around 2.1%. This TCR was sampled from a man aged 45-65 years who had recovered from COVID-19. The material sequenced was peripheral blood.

The CDR3 region has the DNA TGTGCCAGCAGCCAAGCAGACAGGGGGCAGCGTGGCTACACCTTC. Translated, it gives CASSQADRGQRGYTF. The chain couples TRBV3-1 (or the pseudogene TRBV3-2) to TRBJ1-2; 10 bases fit TRBD1. Trimming at V came to 1 base and at J to 7 bases, leaving 6 bases not matched to a gene. The CDR3 is 15 residues long. Looked up from germline, CDR1 is LGHDT and CDR2 is YNNKEL (reference sequence).